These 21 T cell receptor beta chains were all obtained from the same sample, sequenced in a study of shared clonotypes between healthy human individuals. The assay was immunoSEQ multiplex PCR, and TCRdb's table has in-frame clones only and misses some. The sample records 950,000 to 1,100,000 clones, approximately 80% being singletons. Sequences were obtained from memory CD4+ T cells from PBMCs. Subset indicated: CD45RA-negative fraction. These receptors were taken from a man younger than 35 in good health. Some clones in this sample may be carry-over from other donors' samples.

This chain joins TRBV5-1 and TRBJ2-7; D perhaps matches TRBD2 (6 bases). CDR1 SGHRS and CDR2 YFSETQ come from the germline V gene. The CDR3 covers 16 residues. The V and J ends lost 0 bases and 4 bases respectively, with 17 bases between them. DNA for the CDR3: TGCGCCAGCAGCTTGGGTCCGGAGGGAATGAATTACGAGCAGTACTTC. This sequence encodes CASSLGPEGMNYEQYF.

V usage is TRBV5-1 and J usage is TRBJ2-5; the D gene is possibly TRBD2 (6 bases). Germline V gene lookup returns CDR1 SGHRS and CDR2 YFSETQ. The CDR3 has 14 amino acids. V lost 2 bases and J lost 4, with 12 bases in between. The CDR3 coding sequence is TGCGCCAGCAGCTTCGGCACGGAGGGAGAGACCCAGTACTTC. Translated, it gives CASSFGTEGETQYF. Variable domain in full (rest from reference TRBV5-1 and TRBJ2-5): KAGVTQTPRYLIKTRGQQVTLSCSPISGHRSVSWYQQTPGQGLQFLFEYFSETQRNKGNFPGRFSGRQFSNSRSEMNVSTLELGDSALYLCASSFGTEGETQYFGPGTRLLVL.

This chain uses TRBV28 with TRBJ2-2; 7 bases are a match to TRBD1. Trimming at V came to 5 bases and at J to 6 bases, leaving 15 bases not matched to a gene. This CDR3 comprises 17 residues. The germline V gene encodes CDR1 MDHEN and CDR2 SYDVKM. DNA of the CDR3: TGTGCCAGCAGTCCCCCCATGAGGGGGCCATCATCCGGGGAGCTGTTTTTT. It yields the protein CASSPPMRGPSSGELFF.

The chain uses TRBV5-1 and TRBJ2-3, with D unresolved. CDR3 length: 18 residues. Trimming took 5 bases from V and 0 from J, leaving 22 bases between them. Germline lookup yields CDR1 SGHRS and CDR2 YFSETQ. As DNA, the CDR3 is TGCGCCAGCAGATCGGCACAGAGGATAAAAACTAGCACAGATACGCAGTATTTT. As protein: CASRSAQRIKTSTDTQYF.

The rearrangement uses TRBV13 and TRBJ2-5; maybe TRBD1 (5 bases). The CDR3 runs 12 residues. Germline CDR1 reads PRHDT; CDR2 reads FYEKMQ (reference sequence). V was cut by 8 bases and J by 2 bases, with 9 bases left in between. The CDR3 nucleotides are TGTGCCAGCCAGGGCCCGCAAGAGACCCAGTACTTC. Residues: CASQGPQETQYF.

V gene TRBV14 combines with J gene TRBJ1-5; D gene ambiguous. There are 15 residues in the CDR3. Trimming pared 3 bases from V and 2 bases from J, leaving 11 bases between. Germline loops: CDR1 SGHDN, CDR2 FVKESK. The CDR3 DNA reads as TGTGCCAGCAGCCAGTCGAGGTCCCGCAATCAGCCCCAGCATTTT. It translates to CASSQSRSRNQPQHF.

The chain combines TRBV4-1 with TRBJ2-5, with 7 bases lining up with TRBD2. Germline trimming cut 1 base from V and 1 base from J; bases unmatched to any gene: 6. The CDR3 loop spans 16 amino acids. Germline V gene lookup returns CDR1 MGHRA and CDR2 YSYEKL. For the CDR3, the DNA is TGCGCCAGCAGCCAAGTTGGGCGGGAGCTCCAAGAGACCCAGTACTTC. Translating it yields CASSQVGRELQETQYF.

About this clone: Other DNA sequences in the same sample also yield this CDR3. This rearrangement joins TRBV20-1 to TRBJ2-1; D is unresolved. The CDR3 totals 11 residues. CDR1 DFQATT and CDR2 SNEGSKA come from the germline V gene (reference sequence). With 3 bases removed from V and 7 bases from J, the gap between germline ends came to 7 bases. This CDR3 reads CSARDDNEQFF. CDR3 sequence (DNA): TGCAGTGCTAGGGATGATAATGAGCAGTTCTTC.

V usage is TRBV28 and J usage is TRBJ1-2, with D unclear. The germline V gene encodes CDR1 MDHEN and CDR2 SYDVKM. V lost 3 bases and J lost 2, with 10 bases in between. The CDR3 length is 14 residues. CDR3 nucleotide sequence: TGTGCCAGCAGTTTGGCGATAACCAACTATGGCTACACCTTC. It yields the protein CASSLAITNYGYTF.

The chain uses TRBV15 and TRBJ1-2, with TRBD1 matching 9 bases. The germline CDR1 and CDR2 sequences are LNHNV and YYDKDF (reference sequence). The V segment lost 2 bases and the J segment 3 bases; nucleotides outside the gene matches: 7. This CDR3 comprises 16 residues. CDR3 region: CATSRLGQGNDYGYTF. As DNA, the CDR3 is TGTGCCACCAGCAGATTAGGACAGGGGAATGACTATGGCTACACCTTC.

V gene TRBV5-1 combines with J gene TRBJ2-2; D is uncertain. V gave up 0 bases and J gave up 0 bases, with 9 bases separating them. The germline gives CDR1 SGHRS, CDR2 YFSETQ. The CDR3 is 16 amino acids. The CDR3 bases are TGCGCCAGCAGCTTGGAACTCCTCTCGAACACCGGGGAGCTGTTTTTT. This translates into CASSLELLSNTGELFF. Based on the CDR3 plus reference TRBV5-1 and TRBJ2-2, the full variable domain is KAGVTQTPRYLIKTRGQQVTLSCSPISGHRSVSWYQQTPGQGLQFLFEYFSETQRNKGNFPGRFSGRQFSNSRSEMNVSTLELGDSALYLCASSLELLSNTGELFFGEGSRLTVL.

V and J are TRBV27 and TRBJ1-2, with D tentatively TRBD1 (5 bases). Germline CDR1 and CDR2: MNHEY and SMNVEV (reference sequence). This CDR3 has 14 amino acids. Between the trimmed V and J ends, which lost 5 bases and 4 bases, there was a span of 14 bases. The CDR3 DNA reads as TGTGCCAGCAGTCCTCAGGGACGAGGCTATGGCTACACCTTC. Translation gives CASSPQGRGYGYTF.

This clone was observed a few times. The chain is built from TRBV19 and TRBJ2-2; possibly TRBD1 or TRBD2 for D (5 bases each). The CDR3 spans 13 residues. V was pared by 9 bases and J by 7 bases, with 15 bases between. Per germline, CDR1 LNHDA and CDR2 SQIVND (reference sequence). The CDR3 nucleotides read TGTGCCAGCCGGGGACGTTGGGACGGGGAGCTGTTTTTT. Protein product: CASRGRWDGELFF.

The CDR3, as DNA: TGTGCCAGCAGCCCCGCGGGGGTGGTGAGCTTCTATGGCTACACCTTC. This encodes CASSPAGVVSFYGYTF. The chain recombines TRBV7-2 with TRBJ1-2; a weak D match, TRBD1 (5 bases). Germline V gene data show CDR1 as SGHTA and CDR2 as FQGNSA. There are 16 residues in the CDR3. V lost 5 bases and J 4 bases, leaving 20 bases between the germline ends.

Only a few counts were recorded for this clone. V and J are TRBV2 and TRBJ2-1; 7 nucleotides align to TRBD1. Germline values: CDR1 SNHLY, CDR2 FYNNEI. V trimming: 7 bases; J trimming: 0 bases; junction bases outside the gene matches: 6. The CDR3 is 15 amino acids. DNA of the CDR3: TGTGCCAGCAAAAGAGACAGGGACTCCTACAATGAGCAGTTCTTC. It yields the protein CASKRDRDSYNEQFF. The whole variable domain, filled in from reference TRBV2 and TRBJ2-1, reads EPEVTQTPSHQVTQMGQEVILRCVPISNHLYFYWYRQILGQKVEFLVSFYNNEISEKSEIFDDQFSVERPDGSNFTLKIRSTKLEDSAMYFCASKRDRDSYNEQFFGPGTRLTVL.

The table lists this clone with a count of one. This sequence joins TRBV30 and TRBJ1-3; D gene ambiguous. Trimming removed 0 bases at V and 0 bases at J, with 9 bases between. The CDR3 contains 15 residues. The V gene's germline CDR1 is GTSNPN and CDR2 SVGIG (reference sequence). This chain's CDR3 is CAWSVGGSSGNTIYF. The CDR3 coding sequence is TGTGCCTGGAGTGTTGGCGGTAGCTCTGGAAACACCATATATTTT.

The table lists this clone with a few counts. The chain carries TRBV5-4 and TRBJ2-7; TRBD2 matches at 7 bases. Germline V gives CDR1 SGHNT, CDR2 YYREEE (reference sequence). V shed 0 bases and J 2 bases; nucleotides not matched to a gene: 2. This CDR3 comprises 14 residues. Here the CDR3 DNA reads TGTGCCAGCAGCTTGGTGGGGGGGACCTACGAGCAGTACTTC. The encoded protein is CASSLVGGTYEQYF.

CDR3 DNA: TGTGCCAGCAGCCAAATGCGCTACTATGGCTACACCTTC. Translated, it gives CASSQMRYYGYTF. The chain links TRBV28 to TRBJ1-2; no clear D. Germline CDR1 and CDR2: MDHEN and SYDVKM. V lost 6 bases to trimming and J lost 3 bases, with 11 bases between them. The CDR3 has 13 residues.

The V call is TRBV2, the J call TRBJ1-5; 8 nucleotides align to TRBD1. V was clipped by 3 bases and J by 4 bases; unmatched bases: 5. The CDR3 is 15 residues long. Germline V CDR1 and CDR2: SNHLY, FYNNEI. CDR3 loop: CASSDRDRQNQPQHF. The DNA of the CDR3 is TGTGCCAGCAGTGATCGGGACAGGCAAAATCAGCCCCAGCATTTT.

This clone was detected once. The DNA for the CDR3 is TGCGCCAGCAGCTTACACAAGGGCTTGGTTCCCGGGGAGCTGTTTTTT. It yields the protein CASSLHKGLVPGELFF. The rearrangement joins TRBV5-1 to TRBJ2-2, with D uncertain. The CDR3 sequence is 16 residues long. The V gene's germline CDR1 is SGHRS and CDR2 YFSETQ. Between the trimmed V and J ends, which lost 2 bases and 6 bases, there was a span of 17 bases.

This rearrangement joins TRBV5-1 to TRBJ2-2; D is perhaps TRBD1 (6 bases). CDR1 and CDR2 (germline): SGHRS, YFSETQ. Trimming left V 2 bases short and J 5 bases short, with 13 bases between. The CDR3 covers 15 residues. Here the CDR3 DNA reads TGCGCCAGCAGCTTTACCGGGACACTGACCGGGGAGCTGTTTTTT. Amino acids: CASSFTGTLTGELFF. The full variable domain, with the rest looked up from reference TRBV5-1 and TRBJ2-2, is KAGVTQTPRYLIKTRGQQVTLSCSPISGHRSVSWYQQTPGQGLQFLFEYFSETQRNKGNFPGRFSGRQFSNSRSEMNVSTLELGDSALYLCASSFTGTLTGELFFGEGSRLTVL.